This T cell receptor (beta chain) was observed in a study of low-dose radiotherapy and immunotherapy resistance in tumors. About the study: Members of Cohort 2 were treated with 1 Gy per fraction every two weeks; their total was 13 Gy over 26 weeks.

V was pared by 1 base and J by 9 bases, with 17 bases of the junction left unmatched. Germline V gene lookup returns CDR1 LGHDT and CDR2 YNNKEL (reference sequence). The CDR3 runs 18 residues. This clonotype was seen ten or more times. As to time point: after trial treatment. As to treatment: LDRT plus nivolumab, ipilimumab, low-dose cyclophosphamide and aspirin (RACIN trial). Each eligible patient had an advanced solid tumor, and these tumors lacked tumor-infiltrating lymphocytes. Gene-specific TRAV and TRBV primers were used for first-strand cDNA, covering alpha and beta chains. Amplification of TCRs used a constant-region primer and V-primer adapter for roughly 18 PCR cycles. With in vitro transcription, the isolated mRNA was amplified. TCRdb ran MiXCR on the reads and lists one entry per CDR3 protein. Of more than 70,000 distinct CDR3 sequences listed, 20% to 25% are singletons.

This TCR was recovered from a female donor with ovarian cancer. The chain joins TRBV3-1 to TRBJ2-3; TRBD2 agrees at 9 bases. The sequencing used PBMCs, collected after low-dose radiotherapy plus immunotherapy. CDR3 in DNA: TGTGCCAGCAGCCAAGTCGTAGAATTGCGGGGGGGGCCTGGAACGCAGTATTTT. It specifies CASSQVVELRGGPGTQYF.